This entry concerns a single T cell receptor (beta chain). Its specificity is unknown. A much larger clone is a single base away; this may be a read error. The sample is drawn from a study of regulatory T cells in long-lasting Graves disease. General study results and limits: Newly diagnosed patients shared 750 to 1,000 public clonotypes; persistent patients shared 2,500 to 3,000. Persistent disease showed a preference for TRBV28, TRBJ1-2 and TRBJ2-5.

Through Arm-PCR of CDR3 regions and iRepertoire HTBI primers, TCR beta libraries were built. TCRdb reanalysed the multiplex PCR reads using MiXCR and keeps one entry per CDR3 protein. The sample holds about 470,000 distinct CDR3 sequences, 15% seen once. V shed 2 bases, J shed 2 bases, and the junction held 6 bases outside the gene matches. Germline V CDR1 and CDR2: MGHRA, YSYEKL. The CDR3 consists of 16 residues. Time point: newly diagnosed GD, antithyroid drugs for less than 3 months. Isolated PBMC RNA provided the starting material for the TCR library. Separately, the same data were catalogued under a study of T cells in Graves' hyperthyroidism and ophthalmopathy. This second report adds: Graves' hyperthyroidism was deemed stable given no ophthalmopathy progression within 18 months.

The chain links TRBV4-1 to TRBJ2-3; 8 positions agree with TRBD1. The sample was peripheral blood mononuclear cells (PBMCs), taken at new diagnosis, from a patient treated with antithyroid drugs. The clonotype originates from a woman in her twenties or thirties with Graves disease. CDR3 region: CASSQRRTGNTDTQYF. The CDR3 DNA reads TGCGCCAGCAGCCAACGACGGACAGGGAACACAGATACGCAGTATTTT.